The 23 T cell receptor beta chains presented below share a single source sample, sequenced in a study of Ad26.COV2.S vaccination and SARS-CoV-2 variants (dated by TCRdb to about 2021). The treatment or condition label of this sample denotes: roughly 20 received Ad26.COV2.S at low or high dose, single or two shots; 5 received placebo; per-sample allocation not given. For vaccine and placebo recipients, repertoires were sequenced using samples collected on day 63 after the first injection. The library relied on the immunoSEQ multiplex PCR assay. TCRdb carries this immuneACCESS record with in-frame sequences only. Its versions omit some clonotypes, under half of them owing to an unresolved V gene in the studies checked, with the rest unexplained. Recorded for this sample are 300,000 to 400,000 clones; roughly 84% of them occurred a single time. The ten top clones hold 1.5% to 2.5% of the sample. This specimen was peripheral blood, taken in a trial of Ad26.COV2.S vaccine versus placebo. These receptors were collected from a person aged 18-65 years who received the Ad26.COV2.S COVID-19 vaccine or a placebo.

The chain links TRBV6-2 or TRBV6-3 to TRBJ2-2, with D possibly being TRBD1 (6 bases). V was trimmed by 3 bases and J by 5 bases, leaving 13 bases between them. Germline V lookup: CDR1 MNHEY, CDR2 SVGEGT. The CDR3 is 15 residues long. The CDR3 DNA reads TGTGCCAGCAGTTATAACAGGGCAGGGACCGGGGAGCTGTTTTTT. It yields the protein CASSYNRAGTGELFF.

The V and J genes are TRBV7-2 and TRBJ2-3, with 10 positions matching TRBD2. The V gene's germline CDR1 is SGHTA and CDR2 FQGNSA. CDR3 size: 17 residues. The V and J ends lost 3 bases and 1 base, in that order; junction bases with no gene match: 7. CDR3 residues: CASSFPSGGLRTDTQYF. CDR3 bases: TGTGCCAGCAGCTTCCCTAGCGGGGGCCTGCGCACAGATACGCAGTATTTT.

The chain combines TRBV3-1 (or the pseudogene TRBV3-2) with TRBJ1-1, with a weak D call TRBD1 (5 bases). Trimming took 5 bases from V and 1 from J, leaving 17 bases between them. Germline V lookup: CDR1 LGHDT, CDR2 YNNKEL (reference sequence). This CDR3 spans 16 amino acids. In DNA, the CDR3 is TGTGCCAGCAGCGCGGGGGGATTTCGGAGGAACACTGAAGCTTTCTTT. This encodes CASSAGGFRRNTEAFF.

The V call is TRBV18, the J call TRBJ1-1; a possible D gene is TRBD1 (6 bases). The CDR3 has 17 amino acids. Looked up from germline, CDR1 is KGHSH and CDR2 is LQKENI. V lost 4 bases, J lost 0 bases, and 18 bases lay in between. The CDR3 region is CASSHSDRRWMNTEAFF. Written as DNA, the CDR3 is TGTGCCAGCTCACATTCCGACAGGCGGTGGATGAACACTGAAGCTTTCTTT.

The chain is built from TRBV5-1 and TRBJ1-1, with D possibly being TRBD1 (5 bases). Germline V lookup: CDR1 SGHRS, CDR2 YFSETQ. Trimming removed 3 bases at V and 4 bases at J, with 10 bases between. This CDR3 has 13 amino acids. For the CDR3, the DNA is TGCGCCAGCAGCTCGCAGGGTAGCACTGAAGCTTTCTTT. The encoded protein is CASSSQGSTEAFF.

This rearrangement joins TRBV7-8 to TRBJ1-3, with 7 bases fitting TRBD1. Trimming removed 1 base from V and 3 bases from J; junction bases left unmatched: 9. Germline V gene data show CDR1 as SGHVS and CDR2 as FQNEAQ. The CDR3 is 17 amino acids. The CDR3 DNA reads as TGTGCCAGCAGCTTAGGTCAATCACAGGGGTATGGAAACACCATATATTTT. Translation: CASSLGQSQGYGNTIYF.

This clone was recorded a few times. CDR3 DNA sequence: TGTGCCATCAGTGATAGTACCGTGAACACCATATATTTT. Translating it yields CAISDSTVNTIYF. The chain joins TRBV10-3 to TRBJ1-3; D is ambiguous. This CDR3 has 13 residues. The V end lost 3 bases, the J end lost 7 bases, and 10 bases lay between the germline ends. CDR1 is ENHRY, CDR2 SYGVKD, per germline.

The gene calls are TRBV29-1 and TRBJ2-2; 7 bases fit TRBD1. The trim removed 4 bases at V and 5 bases at J, leaving 13 bases unmatched. The V gene's germline CDR1 is SQVTM and CDR2 ANQGSEA. The CDR3 has 16 residues. The CDR3 nucleotides are TGCAGCGTTGCCAAAGCAGGGGGTTCGAGGACCGGGGAGCTGTTTTTT. Protein sequence: CSVAKAGGSRTGELFF.

The rearrangement links TRBV7-2 to TRBJ1-3; D not resolved. The CDR3 totals 13 residues. The V end lost 8 bases, the J end lost 3 bases, and 11 bases lay between the germline ends. Germline-derived CDR1 and CDR2 are SGHTA and FQGNSA. The chain's CDR3 is CASGTERGNTIYF. CDR3 sequence (DNA): TGTGCCAGCGGCACGGAGCGTGGAAACACCATATATTTT.

This clone appeared many times. The chain joins TRBV29-1 to TRBJ2-1, with TRBD1 identical over 7 bases. The CDR3 has 13 amino acids. CDR1 is SQVTM and CDR2 is ANQGSEA in the germline V gene. The J segment lost 6 bases and the V segment lost 7 bases, leaving 9 bases of the junction unmatched. The CDR3 DNA sequence: TGCAGCGCATTCCGGGACAGTATCAATGAGCAGTTCTTC. This gives the protein CSAFRDSINEQFF.

The rearrangement joins TRBV7-9 to TRBJ1-6; maybe TRBD1 (5 bases). The ends were cut back, 0 bases at V and 9 bases at J, with 12 bases in the middle. Germline CDR1 SEHNR, CDR2 FQNEAQ (reference sequence). This CDR3 spans 15 amino acids. The CDR3 DNA reads TGTGCCAGCAGCTTAGCCGCAGGGAAGACTTCACCCCTCCACTTT. Translating gives CASSLAAGKTSPLHF.

The chain is built from TRBV4-2 and TRBJ1-1; D not certain. CDR3 length equals 13 residues. Deletions cut 0 bases from V and 11 bases from J, with 13 bases between. CDR1 is LGHNA and CDR2 is YNFKEQ in the germline V gene. The CDR3 sequence: CASSQDQAGSAFF. The CDR3 DNA reads TGTGCCAGCAGCCAAGATCAGGCGGGTTCGGCTTTCTTT.

This clone occurred once. The J gene is TRBJ1-2, the V gene TRBV6-5; 12 nucleotides agree with TRBD1. CDR3 length: 13 amino acids. The germline CDR1 and CDR2 sequences are MNHEY and SVGAGI. Germline trimming cut 6 bases from V and 7 bases from J; bases unmatched to any gene: 3. CDR3 in amino acids: CASRGQGAGGYTF. The CDR3 DNA reads as TGTGCCAGCAGGGGACAGGGGGCGGGTGGCTACACCTTC.

The table lists this clone with many counts. The gene calls are TRBV19 and TRBJ1-2; D is undetermined. The V gene's germline CDR1 is LNHDA and CDR2 SQIVND (reference sequence). The CDR3 contains 14 residues. V was shortened by 1 base and J by 4 bases, with 10 bases between the two germline ends. The chain's CDR3 is CASSIGGGTYGYTF. The CDR3 region has the DNA TGTGCCAGTAGTATAGGAGGAGGTACCTATGGCTACACCTTC.

This chain links TRBV19 with TRBJ1-3; D unclear. The CDR3 is 15 residues long. Deletions cut 3 bases from V and 0 bases from J, with 9 bases between. Per the germline V gene, CDR1 is LNHDA and CDR2 is SQIVND (reference sequence). CDR3 coding DNA: TGTGCCAGTAGTATTGGGCGGTACTCTGGAAACACCATATATTTT. Its protein is CASSIGRYSGNTIYF.

V and J are TRBV18 and TRBJ1-2; possible D gene TRBD1, 6 bases. The CDR3 is 14 residues long. V shed 5 bases and J shed 4 bases, with 14 bases lying between them. Looked up from germline, CDR1 is KGHSH and CDR2 is LQKENI. The CDR3 protein is CASSTEQGGYGYTF. CDR3 DNA sequence: TGTGCCAGCTCAACAGAACAGGGTGGCTATGGCTACACCTTC.

The chain is built from TRBV9 and TRBJ2-7; the D is unclear. V was shortened by 0 bases and J by 9 bases, with 13 bases between the two germline ends. The CDR3 runs to 13 residues. In germline, CDR1 is SGDLS, CDR2 YYNGEE. The CDR3 nucleotides are TGTGCCAGCAGCGTAGGGGCCCTCACGGTGCAGTACTTC. Amino acid sequence: CASSVGALTVQYF.

V and J are TRBV5-1 and TRBJ1-5; TRBD1 matches at 8 bases. The CDR3 is 18 residues long. From germline, CDR1 is SGHRS and CDR2 YFSETQ. V was pared by 4 bases and J by 2 bases, with 14 bases of the junction left unmatched. CDR3 in amino acids: CASSRTGNLALGNQPQHF. In DNA form, the CDR3 reads TGCGCCAGCAGCCGGACAGGGAACCTAGCTTTGGGCAATCAGCCCCAGCATTTT.

The chain joins TRBV6-1 to TRBJ1-1; 8 bases are shared with TRBD1. After removal of 2 bases from V and 3 bases from J, the junction contained 5 bases not matched to a gene. There are 15 residues in the CDR3. Germline V gene lookup returns CDR1 MNHNS and CDR2 SASEGT. This CDR3 is CASSERTGRDTEAFF. The CDR3 DNA reads as TGTGCCAGCAGTGAAAGGACAGGGCGTGACACTGAAGCTTTCTTT.

The rearrangement joins TRBV5-4 to TRBJ2-5, with TRBD1 identical over 8 bases. The CDR3 runs to 15 residues. The V segment lost 4 bases and the J segment 1 base; nucleotides outside the gene matches: 6. The germline CDR1 and CDR2 sequences are SGHNT and YYREEE (reference sequence). CDR3 residues: CASSRTGSPQETQYF. CDR3 DNA sequence: TGTGCCAGCAGCCGGACAGGGAGCCCCCAAGAGACCCAGTACTTC. Full variable domain (outside the CDR3, taken from reference TRBV5-4 and TRBJ2-5): ETGVTQSPTHLIKTRGQQVTLRCSSQSGHNTVSWYQQALGQGPQFIFQYYREEENGRGNFPPRFSGLQFPNYSSELNVNALELDDSALYLCASSRTGSPQETQYFGPGTRLLVL.

This rearrangement joins TRBV7-9 to TRBJ1-6; TRBD1 might be the D (6 bases). The germline gives CDR1 SEHNR, CDR2 FQNEAQ (reference sequence). Trimming removed 0 bases at V and 7 bases at J, with 13 bases between. This CDR3 region has 16 residues. CDR3 sequence reads: CASSLAPGHKNSPLHF. The CDR3 DNA sequence: TGTGCCAGCAGCTTAGCCCCGGGACATAAGAATTCACCCCTCCACTTT.

The V call is TRBV5-1, the J call TRBJ2-2, with 9 positions matching TRBD2. Germline CDR1 reads SGHRS; CDR2 reads YFSETQ. Unmatched junction bases numbered 10, after V lost 4 bases and J lost 6 bases. CDR3 length: 16 amino acids. The CDR3: CASSQTGTSSSGELFF. The DNA of the CDR3 is TGCGCCAGCAGCCAAACCGGGACTAGCTCCTCCGGGGAGCTGTTTTTT.

The chain carries TRBV3-1 (or the pseudogene TRBV3-2) and TRBJ2-7; 7 bases align to TRBD2. V shed 1 base, J shed 0 bases, and the junction held 6 bases outside the gene matches. Germline V gene data show CDR1 as LGHDT and CDR2 as YNNKEL (reference sequence). CDR3 length equals 16 residues. CDR3 amino acids: CASSQAGRGYSYEQYF. The CDR3 region has the DNA TGTGCCAGCAGCCAAGCCGGGCGGGGGTACTCCTACGAGCAGTACTTC.